The sequence of this T cell receptor (beta chain) was determined in a study of cytomegalovirus exposure and HLA in healthy donors (TCRdb year 2017). For the wider study: An earlier analysis of approximately 640 of the donors reported 276 Gb of sequence data and some 120 million unique TCR beta sequences from 190 million or so T cells. An early release that covered about 600 HLA-typed donors contained approximately 300 gigabases of sequencing data and about 93 million unique TCR sequences. Typing coverage differed by locus: A, B, C, DRB1 and DQB1 were typed in roughly 620-630 donors, DQA1 in roughly 500, DPA1 in approximately 600, and DPB1 in approximately 450. To decide whether each TCR beta V gene segment behaved as functional or pseudogenic, an earlier analysis of several hundred of the donors relied on high-throughput TCR beta sequencing. A separate validation cohort of more than 100 different subjects was used in addition to the 666-subject first cohort. Donor age, sex, ethnicity and CMV serostatus were collected together with the repertoire data. The study used immunosequencing to profile the T cell repertoires of approximately 650 subjects and linked those repertoires to cytomegalovirus serostatus. The study combined high-throughput TCR immunosequencing, statistical association of individual TCRs with disease status, and machine learning to predict cytomegalovirus infection status. The genetic ancestry cluster associated with self-reported Caucasian donors included 65% to 90% of the roughly 400 genotyped donors. Among about 390 genotyped donors of the cohort, an average of around 240,000 unique TCR beta nucleotide sequences were sequenced per donor, roughly a sixth of them non-productive. Class I and class II HLA loci were covered by the typing at four-digit resolution. To study patterns of TCR occurrence, a later analysis re-analyzed previously published TCR beta repertoires from around 670 donors and added high-resolution HLA genotyping. All discovery cohort repertoires had been generated using a single sequencing platform. A later genetic analysis took genome-wide SNP genotypes for about 55% of the 666 donors and used that subset as a discovery cohort. Several DR-DQ haplotypes were handled as single units for association and clustering because linkage in the cohort was strong. The study aimed to test whether signatures of past pathogen exposure could be identified by cataloging public T cell receptors. The later analysis used no new phenotypic data to find candidate immune exposures, relying instead on TCR beta sequences and their occurrence across donors. The paper as a whole reports these results and caveats: In a later analysis, TCR association rates were found to vary across HLA loci, with the most associated TCRs seen for DRB1 alleles and the fewest for HLA-C alleles. Assigning TCR associations to individual alleles was difficult when HLA alleles, especially DR and DQ, strongly co-occurred. Because some donors lacked HLA typing at each locus, the association tests relied only on the typed subset. In vitro tests confirmed that a few of the cytomegalovirus-associated TCR beta chains recognize cytomegalovirus antigens. According to a later genetic analysis, donors in an Asian-associated ancestry cluster had fewer N-insertions in productive TCRs than the approximately 670-donor mean. A further reported finding was that TCR beta sequences accurately predicted the HLA-A and HLA-B alleles for most subjects in the first cohort. Roughly uniform sequencing depth across donors was assumed in presence/absence analyses, although this assumption may not hold. The authors suggested that the approach could potentially be extended to other disease states and immunological phenotypes. Broadly in line with IMGT annotations, most TCR beta V segments showed up in productive rearrangements about 90% or about 30% of the time in an earlier analysis of approximately 640 of the donors. A later analysis found that HLA-associated TCR beta chains were more clonally expanded and had lower generation probabilities than equally common non-associated chains. According to a later analysis, most CMV-associated TCR beta chains appeared to be HLA-restricted, and the HLA associations seemed to be driven largely by CMV exposure. The study listed over 150 TCR beta chains as associated with cytomegalovirus. The sequencing pipeline was judged likely to have produced a cluster of highly shared sequence variants as a technical artifact. Across donors, most TCR sequences were observed very rarely, whereas some public TCRs were present in many individuals. Some IMGT-functional V segments, including TRBV6-2 and TRBV6-3, could not be told apart with the 87-base-pair reads, so those segments were excluded. For the cohort, immune exposure information was limited to CMV serostatus. In this cohort, only TCR beta chains were sequenced, and detectable features were limited by the absence of alpha or paired-chain data. Several of the top co-occurrence clusters appeared to be linked to parvovirus B19, influenza, CMV and Epstein-Barr virus, according to a later analysis. Linkage disequilibrium might explain the correlated functional status among segregating V segments, but an unknown experimental factor could not be ruled out. Because counts were too low, roughly 18 rarely observed V segments, including chromosome 9 orphons, were left out of the earlier analysis of 500 to 750 of the donors. The classifier was reported to diagnose cytomegalovirus status with high specificity and sensitivity in both the original cohort and the validation cohort. In a later genetic analysis, a missense DCLRE1C variant was associated with V-gene and J-gene trimming of TCR beta chains, and the association was replicated in an independent cohort. At a false discovery rate of 0.05, a later analysis linked 16,951 TCR beta sequences to specific HLA alleles.

This clone was seen a handful of times. No cognate antigen has been identified for it. The record has no base qualities; no much larger clone is one base away. The library relied on the immunoSEQ multiplex PCR assay. A mixture of 60 forward primers for TCR Vbeta segments and 13 reverse primers for TCR Jbeta segments was used in the multiplex PCR. The CDR3 region of rearranged TCR beta genes was amplified from genomic DNA by a multiplex PCR assay. The Illumina HiSeq System was used to sequence the amplified TCR beta libraries as 87-base-pair reads. Regarding the original processing steps: A later analysis tallied approximately 87 million unique TCR beta chains across the 666 repertoires, and around 9.9 million of those chains were shared by two or more donors. Raw reads were error-corrected and collapsed into unique sequences with a nearest-neighbor algorithm that merged closely related sequences to remove PCR and sequencing errors. To assign V, D and J gene segments, CDR3 sequences were aligned to IMGT reference sequences. For a sequence to be retained, at least a six-nucleotide match to both a V gene segment and a J gene segment was required. A rearrangement was called productive if the CDR3 had no stop codons and remained in frame with V and J, and every other rearrangement was called non-productive. Following IMGT convention, CDR3 was defined as the stretch from the second conserved V-encoded cysteine up to the conserved J-encoded phenylalanine. The earlier analysis of around 640 of the donors excluded sequences that lacked an unambiguous match to a single V gene segment. In an earlier analysis of about 590 of the donors, a V segment was called functional when productive rearrangements were above 56.7%, and segregating when the standard deviation between donors exceeded 5%. A statistical classification framework was built for diagnosing cytomegalovirus status from the catalog of TCR beta chain sequences. In a later analysis, TCR nucleotide sequences were compared against IMGT/GENE-DB human TR gene sequences so that V and J genes could be assigned. In a later analysis, CDR3 sequences and most-parsimonious VDJ recombination scenarios were assigned using the TCRdist pipeline. In a later analysis, every TCR beta chain was defined by the combination of its CDR3 amino acid sequence and its V-gene family, and reads without a unique V-gene family were dropped. As a way to deal with suspected cross-contamination and a sequencing artifact, a later analysis dropped approximately 590 nucleotide sequences that were highly shared and had low generation probability. For each public chain, a later analysis derived a clonal expansion index from normalized ranks of inferred template counts within each repertoire. In a later analysis, generation probabilities were computed using a VDJ recombination model fitted to out-of-frame rearrangements, and the results were checked against IGoR. In a later analysis, hypergeometric tests were used to score TCR-TCR, TCR-HLA and TCR-CMV co-occurrence, with a repertoire-size bias correction applied to TCR pairs. To estimate false discovery rates, a later analysis permuted the HLA or CMV assignments 20 times. In a later analysis, co-occurring TCRs were grouped with DBSCAN, and TCRdist sequence similarity was added when clustering was performed within HLA-allele-positive subsets. For co-occurrence clustering, repertoires with fewer than 30,000 or more than 120,000 public chains were excluded, along with four to six repertoires with anomalous nucleotide sharing. The table comes from immuneACCESS by way of TCRdb, which keeps in-frame sequences with V and J called. Part of the clones is missing from these tables; in studies checked, under half for an unresolved V gene and the rest for unknown reasons. V, J and clone size are taken as reported in that table, and D and trimming were inferred from the DNA itself. The table for this sample lists over 150,000 clones; approximately 81% of them were counted only once. The top ten constitute under 2.5% of the sample.

The CDR3 starts with the cysteine, ends with the phenylalanine, and has 16 residues. The sequence is cut down to CDR3 DNA, 48 bases in frame from base 1. In the germline V gene (reference sequence), CDR1 corresponds to MNHEY and CDR2 to SMNVEV. After removal of 5 bases from V and 2 bases from J, the junction retains 6 bases not matched to a gene. The cohort comprised hundreds of healthy bone marrow donors. All cohort members were sampled while nominally healthy, although unrecorded immune exposures were likely present. The donor was CMV seronegative and belonged to the group of 352 seronegative cohort members. Each donor provided a peripheral blood sample, and peripheral blood mononuclear cells were used for TCR beta sequencing. The Qiagen DNeasy Blood Extraction Kit was used to extract genomic DNA from the blood cell samples.

Sequenced: PBMCs. The sequence joins TRBV27 to TRBJ2-6; 7 nucleotides in the junction match TRBD2. This sequence originates from a woman aged 25-40 years in good health and CMV-seronegative. The CDR3 in this case is CASSPLGTTGANVLTF. The nucleotide sequence reads TGTGCCAGCAGTCCCCTCGGGACTACTGGGGCCAACGTCCTGACTTTC.